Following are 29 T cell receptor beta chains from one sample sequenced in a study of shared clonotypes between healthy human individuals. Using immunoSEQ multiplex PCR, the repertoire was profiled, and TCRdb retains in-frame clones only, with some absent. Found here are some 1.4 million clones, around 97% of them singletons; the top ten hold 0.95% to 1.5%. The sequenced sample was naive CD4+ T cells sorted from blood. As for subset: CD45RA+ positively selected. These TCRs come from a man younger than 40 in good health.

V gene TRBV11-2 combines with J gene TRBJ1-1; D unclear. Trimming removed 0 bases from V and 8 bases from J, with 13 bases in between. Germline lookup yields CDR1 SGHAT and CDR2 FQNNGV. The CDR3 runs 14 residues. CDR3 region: CASSLDFGKKEAFF. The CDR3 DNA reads TGTGCCAGCAGCTTAGATTTCGGGAAAAAGGAAGCTTTCTTT.

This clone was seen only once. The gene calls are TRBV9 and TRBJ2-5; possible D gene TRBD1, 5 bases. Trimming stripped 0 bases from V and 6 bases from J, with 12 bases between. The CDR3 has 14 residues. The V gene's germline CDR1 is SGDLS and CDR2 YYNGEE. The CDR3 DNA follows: TGTGCCAGCAGCGTAGGGGGCATAGATAAGACCCAGTACTTC. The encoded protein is CASSVGGIDKTQYF. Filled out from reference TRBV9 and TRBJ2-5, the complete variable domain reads DSGVTQTPKHLITATGQRVTLRCSPRSGDLSVYWYQQSLDQGLQFLIQYYNGEERAKGNILERFSAQQFPDLHSELNLSSLELGDSALYFCASSVGGIDKTQYFGPGTRLLVL.

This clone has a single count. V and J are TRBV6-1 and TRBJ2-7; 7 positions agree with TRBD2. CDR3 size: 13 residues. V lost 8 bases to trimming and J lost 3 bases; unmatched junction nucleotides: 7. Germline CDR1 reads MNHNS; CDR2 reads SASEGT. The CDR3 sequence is CASQGGGGYEQYF. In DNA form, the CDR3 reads TGTGCCAGCCAGGGCGGGGGTGGCTACGAGCAGTACTTC.

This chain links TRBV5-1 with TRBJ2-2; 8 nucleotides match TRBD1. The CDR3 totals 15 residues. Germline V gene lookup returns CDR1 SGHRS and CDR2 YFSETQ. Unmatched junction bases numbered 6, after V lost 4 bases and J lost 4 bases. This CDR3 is CASSKDRVGTGELFF. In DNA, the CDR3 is TGCGCCAGCAGCAAGGACAGGGTGGGCACCGGGGAGCTGTTTTTT.

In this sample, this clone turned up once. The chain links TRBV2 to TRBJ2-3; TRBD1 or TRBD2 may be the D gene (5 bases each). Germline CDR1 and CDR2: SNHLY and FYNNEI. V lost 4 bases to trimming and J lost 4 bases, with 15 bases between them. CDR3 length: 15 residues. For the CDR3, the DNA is TGTGCCAGCAGTGCAGGTCTAGCAGGGCCAGATACGCAGTATTTT. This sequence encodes CASSAGLAGPDTQYF.

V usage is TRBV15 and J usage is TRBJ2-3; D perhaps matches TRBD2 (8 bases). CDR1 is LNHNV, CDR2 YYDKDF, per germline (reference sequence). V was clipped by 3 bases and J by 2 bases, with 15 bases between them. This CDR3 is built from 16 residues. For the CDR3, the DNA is TGTGCCACCAGCAGGGAGCGGGGGACAGTCACAGATACGCAGTATTTT. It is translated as CATSRERGTVTDTQYF.

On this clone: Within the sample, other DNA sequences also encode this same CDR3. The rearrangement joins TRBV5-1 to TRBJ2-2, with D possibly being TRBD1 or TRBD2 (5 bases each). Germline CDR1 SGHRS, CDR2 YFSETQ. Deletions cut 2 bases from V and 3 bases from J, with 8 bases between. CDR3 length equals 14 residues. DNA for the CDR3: TGCGCCAGCAGCTTTAGAGGGGACACCGGGGAGCTGTTTTTT. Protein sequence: CASSFRGDTGELFF. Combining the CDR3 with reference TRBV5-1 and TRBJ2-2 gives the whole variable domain KAGVTQTPRYLIKTRGQQVTLSCSPISGHRSVSWYQQTPGQGLQFLFEYFSETQRNKGNFPGRFSGRQFSNSRSEMNVSTLELGDSALYLCASSFRGDTGELFFGEGSRLTVL.

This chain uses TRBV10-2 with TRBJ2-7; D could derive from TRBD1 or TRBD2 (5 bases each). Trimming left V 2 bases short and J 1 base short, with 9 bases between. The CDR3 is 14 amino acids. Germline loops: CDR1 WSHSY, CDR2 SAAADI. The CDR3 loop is CASSEGDLSYEQYF. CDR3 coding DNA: TGCGCCAGCAGTGAGGGGGACCTATCCTACGAGCAGTACTTC.

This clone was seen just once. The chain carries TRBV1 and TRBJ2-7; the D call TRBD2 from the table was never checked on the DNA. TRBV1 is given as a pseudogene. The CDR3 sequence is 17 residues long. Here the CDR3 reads CTSSQDESSGRHYEQYF. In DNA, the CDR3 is TGCACCAGCAGCCAAGACGAGTCTAGCGGGAGGCATTACGAGCAGTACTTC.

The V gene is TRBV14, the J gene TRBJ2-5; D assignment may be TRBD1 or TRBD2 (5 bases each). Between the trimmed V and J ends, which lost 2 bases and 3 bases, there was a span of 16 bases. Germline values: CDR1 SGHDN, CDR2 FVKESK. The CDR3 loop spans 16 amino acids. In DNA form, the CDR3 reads TGTGCCAGCAGCCAACTATGGGGGAATCATGAAGAGACCCAGTACTTC. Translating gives CASSQLWGNHEETQYF. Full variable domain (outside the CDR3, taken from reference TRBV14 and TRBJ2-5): EAGVTQFPSHSVIEKGQTVTLRCDPISGHDNLYWYRRVMGKEIKFLLHFVKESKQDESGMPNNRFLAERTGGTYSTLKVQPAELEDSGVYFCASSQLWGNHEETQYFGPGTRLLVL.

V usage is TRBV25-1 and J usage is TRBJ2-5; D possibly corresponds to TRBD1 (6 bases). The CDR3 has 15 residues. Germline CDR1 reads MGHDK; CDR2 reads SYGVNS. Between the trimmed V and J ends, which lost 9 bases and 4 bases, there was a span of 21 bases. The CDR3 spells CARGLIGGGAETQYF. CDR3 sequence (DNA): TGTGCCAGGGGTTTGATAGGGGGTGGGGCAGAGACCCAGTACTTC.

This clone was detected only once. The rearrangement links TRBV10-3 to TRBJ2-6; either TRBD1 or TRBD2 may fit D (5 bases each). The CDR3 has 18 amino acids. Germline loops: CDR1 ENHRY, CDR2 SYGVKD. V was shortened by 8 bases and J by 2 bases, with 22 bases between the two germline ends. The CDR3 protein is CAILPGALRATGANVLTF. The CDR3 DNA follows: TGTGCCATCCTTCCCGGGGCTCTTCGAGCAACTGGGGCCAACGTCCTGACTTTC.

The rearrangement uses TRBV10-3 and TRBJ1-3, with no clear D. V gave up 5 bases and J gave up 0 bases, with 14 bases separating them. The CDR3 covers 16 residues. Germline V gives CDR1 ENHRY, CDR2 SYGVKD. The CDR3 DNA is TGTGCCATCAGTCCACGCGAGGGAGTCTCTGGAAACACCATATATTTT. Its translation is CAISPREGVSGNTIYF.

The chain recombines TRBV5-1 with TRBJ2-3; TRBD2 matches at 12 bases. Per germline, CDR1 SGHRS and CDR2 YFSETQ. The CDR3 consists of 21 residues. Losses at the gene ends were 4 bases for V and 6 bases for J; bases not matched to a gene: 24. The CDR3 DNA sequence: TGCGCCAGCAGCCTCCCCGAGCCAGGCAGAACGACTAGCGGGAGTCAGGATACGCAGTATTTT. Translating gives CASSLPEPGRTTSGSQDTQYF.

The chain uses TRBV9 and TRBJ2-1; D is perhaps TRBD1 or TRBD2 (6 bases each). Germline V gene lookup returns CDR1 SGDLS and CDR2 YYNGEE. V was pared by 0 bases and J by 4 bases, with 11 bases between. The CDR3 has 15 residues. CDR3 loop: CASSVAGGGYNEQFF. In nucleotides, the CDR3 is TGTGCCAGCAGCGTAGCCGGAGGGGGGTACAATGAGCAGTTCTTC.

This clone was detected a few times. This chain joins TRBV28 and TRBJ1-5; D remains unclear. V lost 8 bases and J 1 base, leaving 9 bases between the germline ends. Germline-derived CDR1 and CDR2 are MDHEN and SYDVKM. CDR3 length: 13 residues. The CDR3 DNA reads TGTGCCAGCCACGGGCGGAGCAATCAGCCCCAGCATTTT. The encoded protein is CASHGRSNQPQHF.

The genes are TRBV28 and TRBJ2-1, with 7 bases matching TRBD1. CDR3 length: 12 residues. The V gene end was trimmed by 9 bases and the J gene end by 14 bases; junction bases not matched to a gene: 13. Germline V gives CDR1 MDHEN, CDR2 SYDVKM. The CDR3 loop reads CASRTGVNLEFF. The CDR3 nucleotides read TGTGCCAGTCGGACAGGCGTAAATCTGGAGTTCTTC.

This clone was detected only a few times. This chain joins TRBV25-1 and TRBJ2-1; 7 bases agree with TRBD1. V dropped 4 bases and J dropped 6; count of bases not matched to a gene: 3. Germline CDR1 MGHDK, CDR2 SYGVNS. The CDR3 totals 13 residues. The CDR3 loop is CASSATGSNEQFF. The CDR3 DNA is TGTGCCAGCAGTGCGACAGGGTCCAATGAGCAGTTCTTC.

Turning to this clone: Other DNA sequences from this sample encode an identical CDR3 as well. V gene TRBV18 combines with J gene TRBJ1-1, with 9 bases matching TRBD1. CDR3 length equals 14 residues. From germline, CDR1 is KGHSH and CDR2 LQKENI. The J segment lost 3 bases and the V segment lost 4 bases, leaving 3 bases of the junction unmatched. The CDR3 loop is CASSLDRGDTEAFF. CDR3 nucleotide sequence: TGTGCCAGCTCACTCGACAGGGGGGACACTGAAGCTTTCTTT.

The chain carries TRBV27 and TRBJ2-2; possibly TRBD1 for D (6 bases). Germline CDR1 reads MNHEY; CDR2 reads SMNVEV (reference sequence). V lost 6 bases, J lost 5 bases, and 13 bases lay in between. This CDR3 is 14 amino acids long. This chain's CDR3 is CASSFVGGTGELFF. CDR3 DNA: TGTGCCAGCAGCTTCGTAGGGGGAACCGGGGAGCTGTTTTTT.

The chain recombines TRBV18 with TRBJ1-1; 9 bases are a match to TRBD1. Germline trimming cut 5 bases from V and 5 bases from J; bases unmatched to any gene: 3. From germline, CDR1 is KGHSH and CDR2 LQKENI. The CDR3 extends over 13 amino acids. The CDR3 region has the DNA TGTGCCAGCTCAACGACAGGGGGTACTGAAGCTTTCTTT. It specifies CASSTTGGTEAFF. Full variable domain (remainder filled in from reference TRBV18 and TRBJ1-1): NAGVMQNPRHLVRRRGQEARLRCSPMKGHSHVYWYRQLPEEGLKFMVYLQKENIIDESGMPKERFSAEFPKEGPSILRIQQVVRGDSAAYFCASSTTGGTEAFFGQGTRLTVV.

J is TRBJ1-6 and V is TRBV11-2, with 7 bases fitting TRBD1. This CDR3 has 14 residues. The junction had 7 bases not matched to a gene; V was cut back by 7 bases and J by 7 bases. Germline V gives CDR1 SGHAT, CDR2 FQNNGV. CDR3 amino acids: CASTNRDSNSPLHF. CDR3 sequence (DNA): TGTGCCAGCACCAACCGGGACAGCAATTCACCCCTCCACTTT. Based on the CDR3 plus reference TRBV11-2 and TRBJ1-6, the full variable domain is EAGVAQSPRYKIIEKRQSVAFWCNPISGHATLYWYQQILGQGPKLLIQFQNNGVVDDSQLPKDRFSAERLKGVDSTLKIQPAKLEDSAVYLCASTNRDSNSPLHFGNGTRLTVT.

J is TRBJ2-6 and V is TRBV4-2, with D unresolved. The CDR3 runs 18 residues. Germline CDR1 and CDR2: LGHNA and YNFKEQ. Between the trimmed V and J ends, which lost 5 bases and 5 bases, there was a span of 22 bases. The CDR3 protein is CASSTIFKGYSRANVLTF. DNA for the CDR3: TGTGCCAGCAGCACGATTTTCAAAGGTTACAGTCGGGCCAACGTCCTGACTTTC.

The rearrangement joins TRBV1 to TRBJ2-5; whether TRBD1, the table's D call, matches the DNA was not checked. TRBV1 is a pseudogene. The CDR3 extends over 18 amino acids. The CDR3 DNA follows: TGCACCAGCAGCCAAGACCCCTGCAGGGGCCCGCACCAAGAGACCCAGTACTTC. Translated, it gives CTSSQDPCRGPHQETQYF.

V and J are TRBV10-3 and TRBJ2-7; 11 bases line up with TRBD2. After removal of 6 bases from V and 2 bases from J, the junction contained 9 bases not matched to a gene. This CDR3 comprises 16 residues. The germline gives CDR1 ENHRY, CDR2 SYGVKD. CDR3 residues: CAIRPEGSGRAYEQYF. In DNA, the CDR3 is TGTGCCATCAGGCCCGAGGGTAGCGGGAGGGCCTACGAGCAGTACTTC.

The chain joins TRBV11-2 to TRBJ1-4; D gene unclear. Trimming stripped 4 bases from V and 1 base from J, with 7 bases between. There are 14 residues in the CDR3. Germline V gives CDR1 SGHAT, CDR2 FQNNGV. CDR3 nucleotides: TGTGCCAGCAGCTGGGCTGGAACTAATGAAAAACTGTTTTTT. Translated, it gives CASSWAGTNEKLFF.

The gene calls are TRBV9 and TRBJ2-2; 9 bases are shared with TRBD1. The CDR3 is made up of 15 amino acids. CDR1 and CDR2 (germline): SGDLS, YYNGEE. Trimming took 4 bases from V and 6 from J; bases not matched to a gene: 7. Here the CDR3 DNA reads TGTGCCAGCAGCAACGTACAGGGGGCGTCCGGGGAGCTGTTTTTT. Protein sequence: CASSNVQGASGELFF.

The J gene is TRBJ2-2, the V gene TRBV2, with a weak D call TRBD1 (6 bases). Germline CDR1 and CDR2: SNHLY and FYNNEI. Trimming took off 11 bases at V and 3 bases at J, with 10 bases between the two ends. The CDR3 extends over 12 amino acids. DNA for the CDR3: TGTGCCGCCGGGACACACACCGGGGAGCTGTTTTTT. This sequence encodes CAAGTHTGELFF.

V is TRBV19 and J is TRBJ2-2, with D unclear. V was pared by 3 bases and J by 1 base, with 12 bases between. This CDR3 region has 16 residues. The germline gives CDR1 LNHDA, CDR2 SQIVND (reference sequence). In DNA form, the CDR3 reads TGTGCCAGTAGTATCCCCAAGGGTCTGAACACCGGGGAGCTGTTTTTT. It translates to CASSIPKGLNTGELFF.